This TCR beta chain was sequenced for a study of CD8 T cells in ankylosing spondylitis. Broader study findings: Researchers report that disease-linked clones proved CD8+ and relatively rare in peripheral blood.

This clonotype was recorded a few times. Its antigen is unidentified. 5'-RACE, quantitative and with molecular barcodes, yielded the TCR beta libraries. Using its own MiXCR run on the 5' RACE reads, TCRdb lists one record per CDR3 protein. The table shows about 150,000 distinct CDR3 sequences, with 30% to 40% occurring only once. This receptor was obtained from a male donor with ankylosing spondylitis. Sequenced: synovial fluid, either unsorted or a sorted T cell fraction (not recorded which).

This CDR3 is CASSQDRGYEQYF. Written as DNA, the CDR3 is TGCGCCAGCAGCCAAGATCGTGGATACGAGCAGTACTTC. The chain couples TRBV4-1 to TRBJ2-7; D unclear. Between the trimmed V and J ends, which lost 0 bases and 4 bases, there was a span of 7 bases. The CDR3 has 13 amino acids. Germline V CDR1 and CDR2: MGHRA, YSYEKL.